The clone carrying this TCR beta chain was seen a handful of times. This entry comes from a study of blood T cell repertoires in COVID-19. As for the study in general: Some COVID-19 samples were acute and others convalescent; all came from the United States, Italy and Spain. PBMCs, B-cell-depleted T cells, or T cells provided the cDNA or gDNA that made up the material.

The length of the CDR3 is 14 residues. Per the germline V gene, CDR1 is MNHEY and CDR2 is SMNVEV (reference sequence). V was cut by 2 bases and J by 3 bases, with 8 bases left in between. Original processing notes: Counts of nucleated cells, estimated from reference gene primer amplification, were obtained. Sequencing used immunoSEQ multiplex PCR; TCRdb keeps in-frame clones, though not all of them. V and J calls and clone size are those listed in that table; D and trimming were worked out from the DNA. Among 200,000 to 250,000 clones listed, approximately 80% were seen once. The rearrangement joins TRBV27 to TRBJ1-5; D call uncertain. The origin of this receptor is a woman aged 18 to 35 with acute or convalescent COVID-19. Sequenced input: peripheral blood. DNA of the CDR3: TGTGCCAGCAGTTTAGCGCTGTACAATCAGCCCCAGCATTTT. It specifies CASSLALYNQPQHF.